Listed here are 24 T cell receptor beta chains from one sample, sequenced in a study of Graves' ophthalmopathy and Graves' hyperthyroidism. RNA served as the template for amplifying TCR beta CDR3 regions. Second-round multiplex PCR followed a first-round RT-PCR using HTBI primers. MiXCR, applied by TCRdb to the multiplex PCR reads, yields one record per CDR3 protein. This table holds a few hundred thousand distinct CDR3 sequences, approximately 15% found once. What was sequenced was peripheral blood. All receptors derive from a woman younger than 30 with stable Graves' hyperthyroidism.

The V and J genes are TRBV12-3 or TRBV12-4 and TRBJ2-7, with 13 bases lining up with TRBD2. There are 17 residues in the CDR3. V was pared by 5 bases and J by 2 bases, with 9 bases of the junction left unmatched. CDR3: CASSANGLAGVPYEQYF. The CDR3 nucleotides read TGTGCCAGCAGTGCGAACGGACTAGCGGGGGTCCCCTACGAGCAGTACTTC.

This rearrangement joins TRBV7-2 to TRBJ1-2; TRBD1 agrees at 7 bases. Germline CDR1 is SGHTA and CDR2 is FQGNSA. CDR3 length: 15 residues. J gave up 1 base and V 5 bases, and 7 bases lay outside the gene matches. The chain's CDR3 is CASSPGQLVNYGYTF. In nucleotides, the CDR3 is TGTGCCAGCAGCCCGGGACAGTTGGTTAACTATGGCTACACCTTC.

Written as DNA, the CDR3 is TGCGCCAGCAGCCAAGACGGGTTTAGCGGGGGGTCTGATACGCAGTATTTT. Protein sequence: CASSQDGFSGGSDTQYF. The chain uses TRBV4-1 and TRBJ2-3; 10 positions match TRBD2. V lost 0 bases, J lost 6 bases, and 9 bases stayed unmatched. The germline CDR1 and CDR2 sequences are MGHRA and YSYEKL. There are 17 residues in the CDR3.

In its sample, this clonotype was seen many times. The chain has TRBV20-1 and TRBJ1-2, with 10 nucleotides matching TRBD1. V gave up 5 bases and J gave up 7 bases; unmatched junction bases: 10. The CDR3 runs 14 residues. Germline V gene sequence: CDR1 DFQATT, CDR2 SNEGSKA (reference sequence). CDR3 sequence reads: CSAPIRDRGSGYTF. The DNA for the CDR3 is TGCAGTGCTCCTATAAGGGACAGGGGTAGTGGCTACACCTTC.

This clonotype was seen repeatedly, ten times or more. The chain carries TRBV12-3 or TRBV12-4 and TRBJ1-1; D is unresolved. The CDR3 has 12 residues. V was cut by 3 bases and J by 9 bases, with 11 bases left in between. CDR3 residues: CASSLVADQAFF. DNA for the CDR3: TGTGCCAGCAGTTTGGTGGCAGACCAAGCTTTCTTT.

For this clonotype: A much more abundant neighbour one base away suggests this may be a read error. This CDR3 fails to terminate in the conserved phenylalanine or tryptophan, so it likely reflects a read error. V gene TRBV6-5 combines with J gene TRBJ1-3; no reliable D call. V was cut by 2 bases and J by 1 base, with 6 bases left in between. This CDR3 is built from 14 residues. CDR1 is MNHEY and CDR2 is SVGAGI in the germline V gene. CDR3 amino acids: CASSYGGSGNTIYY. For the CDR3, the DNA is TGTGCCAGCAGTTACGGTGGATCTGGAAACACCATATATTAT.

This clonotype was counted many times. The V call is TRBV6-2 or TRBV6-3, the J call TRBJ2-7; D call uncertain. The CDR3 runs 11 residues. The ends were cut back, 2 bases at V and 7 bases at J, with 6 bases in the middle. The germline CDR1 and CDR2 sequences are MNHEY and SVGEGT. CDR3: CASSYIGEQYF. CDR3 DNA sequence: TGTGCCAGCAGTTACATCGGGGAGCAGTACTTC.

This clonotype was seen repeatedly, ten times or more. The V and J genes are TRBV24-1 and TRBJ2-2; 7 positions agree with TRBD1. This CDR3 contains 14 residues. Germline V CDR1 and CDR2: KGHDR, SFDVKD. V gave up 2 bases and J gave up 7 bases; unmatched junction bases: 3. Here the CDR3 reads CATSDYRGLGELFF. The DNA for the CDR3 is TGTGCCACCAGTGATTACAGGGGTCTCGGGGAGCTGTTTTTT.

The chain couples TRBV20-1 to TRBJ1-1, with a tentative D call TRBD1 (6 bases). Trimming removed 4 bases at V and 11 bases at J, with 14 bases between. The CDR3 has 11 amino acids. Germline CDR1 DFQATT, CDR2 SNEGSKA (reference sequence). For the CDR3, the DNA is TGCAGTGCTATATTACAGGGTCCGGCTTTCTTT. Protein: CSAILQGPAFF.

This clonotype was picked up many times. This chain uses TRBV12-3 or TRBV12-4 with TRBJ2-7; 13 positions agree with TRBD2. The CDR3 length is 14 residues. The V segment lost 6 bases and the J segment 7 bases; nucleotides outside the gene matches: 6. The CDR3 loop is CASSPGLAGVEQYF. In nucleotides, the CDR3 is TGTGCCAGCAGCCCAGGACTAGCGGGGGTTGAGCAGTACTTC.

The sample holds a few counts of this clonotype. This chain connects TRBV19 to TRBJ2-7, with no clear D. The germline V gene has CDR1 LNHDA and CDR2 SQIVND (reference sequence). The CDR3 consists of 15 residues. V lost 5 bases to trimming and J lost 2 bases, with 16 bases between them. This chain's CDR3 is CASSFSRAFAYEQYF. The CDR3 coding sequence is TGTGCCAGTAGTTTTAGCCGGGCCTTTGCCTACGAGCAGTACTTC.

Many counts were recorded for this clonotype. The chain is built from TRBV10-2 and TRBJ2-2; D unresolved. CDR3 size: 17 residues. Germline CDR1 and CDR2: WSHSY and SAAADI. V was pared by 0 bases and J by 6 bases, with 17 bases between. The CDR3 is CASSESIRLGLAGELFF. CDR3 DNA: TGCGCCAGCAGTGAGTCGATACGCCTAGGCCTCGCCGGGGAGCTGTTTTTT.

The V gene is TRBV4-1, the J gene TRBJ1-5, with D uncertain. V lost 1 base, J lost 3 bases, and 7 bases lay in between. Germline lookup yields CDR1 MGHRA and CDR2 YSYEKL. The length of the CDR3 is 14 residues. CDR3 amino acids: CASSQGQYNQPQHF. CDR3 coding DNA: TGCGCCAGCAGCCAAGGGCAGTACAATCAGCCCCAGCATTTT.

Worth noting for this clonotype: A junction end diverges from the germline sequence, so it may reflect a read error. The chain recombines TRBV4-1 with TRBJ2-7; D not resolved. Germline V gene lookup returns CDR1 MGHRA and CDR2 YSYEKL. The CDR3 spans 14 residues. The DNA of the CDR3 is TGCGCCATCAGCCAAGTTCTTTTGACCTACGAGCAGTACTTC. Protein product: CAISQVLLTYEQYF.

This clonotype was detected many times. The chain employs TRBV7-2 and TRBJ2-7; 8 positions agree with TRBD2. The CDR3 has 16 residues. V shed 0 bases, J shed 4 bases, and the junction held 8 bases outside the gene matches. CDR1 SGHTA and CDR2 FQGNSA come from the germline V gene. In nucleotides, the CDR3 is TGTGCCAGCAGCTTAGCGCTCCGCGGGGGGATTTACGAGCAGTACTTC. Translation: CASSLALRGGIYEQYF.

The chain uses TRBV6-1 and TRBJ2-5, with D possibly matching TRBD2 (7 bases). V gave up 7 bases and J gave up 0 bases, with 15 bases separating them. Per germline, CDR1 MNHNS and CDR2 SASEGT. This CDR3 region has 15 residues. The CDR3 loop reads CASKEGGGDQETQYF. The CDR3 nucleotides read TGTGCCAGCAAGGAAGGGGGGGGGGACCAAGAGACCCAGTACTTC.

This clonotype has just a few counts. The gene calls are TRBV4-1 and TRBJ1-1; 7 bases align to TRBD1. The germline V gene encodes CDR1 MGHRA and CDR2 YSYEKL. The J segment lost 3 bases and the V segment lost 3 bases, leaving 4 bases of the junction unmatched. CDR3 length equals 14 residues. CDR3 nucleotides: TGCGCCAGCAGCCATCCTCAGGGGGACACTGAAGCTTTCTTT. Its translation: CASSHPQGDTEAFF.

The V call is TRBV19, the J call TRBJ2-7; TRBD1 agrees at 9 bases. The germline CDR1 and CDR2 sequences are LNHDA and SQIVND (reference sequence). The J segment lost 2 bases and the V segment lost 5 bases, leaving 7 bases of the junction unmatched. The CDR3 is made up of 15 amino acids. CDR3 sequence: CASSPRDRDPYEQYF. The CDR3 region has the DNA TGTGCCAGTAGTCCTCGGGACAGGGATCCCTACGAGCAGTACTTC.

This clonotype was counted many times. The chain couples TRBV12-3 or TRBV12-4 to TRBJ1-1; 9 bases agree with TRBD1. The CDR3 has 15 residues. The J segment lost 6 bases and the V segment lost 5 bases, leaving 10 bases of the junction unmatched. CDR3 sequence: CASSPKTGGIAEAFF. The CDR3, as DNA: TGTGCCAGCAGTCCCAAGACAGGGGGGATCGCTGAAGCTTTCTTT.

There are a few counts of this clonotype. The chain links TRBV6-2 or TRBV6-3 to TRBJ1-5, with D perhaps TRBD1 (6 bases). Germline lookup yields CDR1 MNHEY and CDR2 SVGEGT. The CDR3 totals 15 residues. V was trimmed by 4 bases and J by 2 bases, leaving 12 bases between them. CDR3 nucleotide sequence: TGTGCCAGCAGTTCCTACAGGGTTGGCAATCAGCCCCAGCATTTT. Amino acids: CASSSYRVGNQPQHF.

This clonotype was seen many times. V and J are TRBV24-1 and TRBJ2-5; unclear D gene. Germline loops: CDR1 KGHDR, CDR2 SFDVKD. Trimming shortened V by 4 bases and J by 4 bases, and 9 bases separated the two germline ends. CDR3 length: 13 residues. CDR3 in DNA: TGTGCCACCAGTGAGGTAGGGCGAGAGACCCAGTACTTC. It specifies CATSEVGRETQYF.

The rearrangement links TRBV14 to TRBJ1-2; possibly TRBD1 for D (6 bases). Trimming took 8 bases from V and 8 from J, leaving 18 bases between them. Germline V CDR1 and CDR2: SGHDN, FVKESK. This CDR3 is 13 amino acids long. This CDR3 reads CASDTGSGEGYTF. In nucleotides, the CDR3 is TGTGCCAGCGATACAGGGTCGGGGGAAGGCTACACCTTC.

This clonotype was seen ten or more times. The chain couples TRBV6-1 to TRBJ2-5; 10 positions agree with TRBD1. The CDR3 totals 16 residues. With V trimmed by 5 bases and J by 3 bases, 9 bases remained unmatched. CDR1 is MNHNS and CDR2 is SASEGT in the germline V gene. This chain's CDR3 is CASSKETGGFKETQYF. The CDR3 DNA reads as TGTGCCAGCAGTAAGGAGACAGGGGGCTTCAAAGAGACCCAGTACTTC.

There are many counts of this clonotype. V and J are TRBV5-1 and TRBJ2-7, with 9 bases fitting TRBD1. Germline loops: CDR1 SGHRS, CDR2 YFSETQ. CDR3 length equals 13 residues. V shed 9 bases and J 3 bases; nucleotides not matched to a gene: 7. CDR3 bases: TGCGCCACCGAGGGACAGGGATACTACGAGCAGTACTTC. It translates to CATEGQGYYEQYF. Filled out from reference TRBV5-1 and TRBJ2-7, the complete variable domain reads KAGVTQTPRYLIKTRGQQVTLSCSPISGHRSVSWYQQTPGQGLQFLFEYFSETQRNKGNFPGRFSGRQFSNSRSEMNVSTLELGDSALYLCATEGQGYYEQYFGPGTRLTVT.